Following are 21 T cell receptor beta chains from one sample sequenced in a study of human T cells and chemical hapten exposure. Time point defined: healthy volunteer bleed at 2 weeks. The template was total RNA from unfractionated whole blood. TCRdb processed the RACE reads anew with MiXCR; each CDR3 protein has one entry. The sample lists approximately 44,000 distinct CDR3 sequences; around 4.5% were seen once. Sequenced material: whole blood. The receptors originated from a human donor in good health. Some clones in this sample may be carry-over from other donors' samples.

At least ten counts were recorded for this clonotype. The chain joins TRBV28 to TRBJ2-7, with D unclear. Germline-derived CDR1 and CDR2 are MDHEN and SYDVKM. V was shortened by 3 bases and J by 0 bases, with 9 bases between the two germline ends. The CDR3 spans 14 residues. CDR3 nucleotides: TGTGCCAGCAGTTTCACGCTCCGCTCCTACGAGCAGTACTTC. Translation: CASSFTLRSYEQYF. The full variable domain, its missing parts supplied by reference TRBV28 and TRBJ2-7, is DVKVTQSSRYLVKRTGEKVFLECVQDMDHENMFWYRQDPGLGLRLIYFSYDVKMKEKGDIPEGYSVSREKKERFSLILESASTNQTSMYLCASSFTLRSYEQYFGPGTRLTVT.

The gene calls are TRBV5-1 and TRBJ2-3; D call uncertain. Per germline, CDR1 SGHRS and CDR2 YFSETQ. The CDR3 extends over 14 amino acids. Trimming removed 3 bases at V and 5 bases at J, with 13 bases between. CDR3 sequence: CASSSGPERDTQYF. The CDR3 DNA reads as TGCGCCAGCAGCTCAGGACCTGAGAGAGATACGCAGTATTTT.

V usage is TRBV11-2 and J usage is TRBJ1-4; 7 bases fit TRBD1. Germline V lookup: CDR1 SGHAT, CDR2 FQNNGV. The J segment lost 6 bases and the V segment lost 5 bases, leaving 3 bases of the junction unmatched. There are 13 residues in the CDR3. CDR3 sequence: CASSRDRDEKLFF. The DNA for the CDR3 is TGTGCCAGCAGCCGTGACAGGGATGAAAAACTGTTTTTT.

The sample holds many counts of this clonotype. The chain is built from TRBV5-1 and TRBJ2-5; no clear D gene. The CDR3 is made up of 17 amino acids. The V end lost 0 bases, the J end lost 2 bases, and 17 bases lay between the germline ends. Germline assignment: CDR1 SGHRS and CDR2 YFSETQ. CDR3 region: CASSLAGLGLGQETQYF. The DNA for the CDR3 is TGCGCCAGCAGCTTGGCTGGCTTAGGGTTAGGTCAAGAGACCCAGTACTTC.

In this sample, this clonotype turned up many times. The chain combines TRBV28 with TRBJ2-5; D gene uncertain. The length of the CDR3 is 12 residues. Trimming removed 6 bases from V and 9 bases from J, with 14 bases in between. Germline V gene data show CDR1 as MDHEN and CDR2 as SYDVKM. The CDR3: CASSTETRAQYF. The DNA of the CDR3 is TGTGCCAGCAGCACGGAGACGAGAGCCCAGTACTTC.

The sample holds a few counts of this clonotype. The J gene is TRBJ1-1, the V gene TRBV5-1; D ambiguous. Germline V gene data show CDR1 as SGHRS and CDR2 as YFSETQ. Trimming shortened V by 0 bases and J by 2 bases, and 5 bases separated the two germline ends. The CDR3 runs to 13 residues. CDR3 region: CASSLGINTEAFF. CDR3 coding DNA: TGCGCCAGCAGCTTGGGGATCAACACTGAAGCTTTCTTT.

This clonotype was detected many times. The V and J genes are TRBV7-3 and TRBJ2-2; the D is unclear. The germline V gene has CDR1 SGHTA and CDR2 FQGTGA. The CDR3 length is 14 residues. V was trimmed by 1 base and J by 2 bases, leaving 5 bases between them. The CDR3 sequence is CASSLRGNTGELFF. The CDR3 DNA sequence: TGTGCCAGCAGCTTAAGGGGAAACACCGGGGAGCTGTTTTTT.

In its sample, this clonotype was seen many times. The chain is built from TRBV14 and TRBJ1-2; D unresolved. Deletions cut 2 bases from V and 5 bases from J, with 9 bases between. Germline V gives CDR1 SGHDN, CDR2 FVKESK. This CDR3 contains 13 residues. The CDR3 sequence is CASSQLSAYGYTF. In nucleotides, the CDR3 is TGTGCCAGCAGCCAACTTTCGGCTTATGGCTACACCTTC.

This clonotype was seen ten or more times. The J gene is TRBJ1-1, the V gene TRBV29-1; D is perhaps TRBD1 (5 bases). V was trimmed by 6 bases and J by 0 bases, leaving 23 bases between them. The CDR3 contains 17 residues. Germline lookup yields CDR1 SQVTM and CDR2 ANQGSEA. As DNA, the CDR3 is TGCAGCGTCCCCGTGGGCCAGGGTGTTAGGGTGAACACTGAAGCTTTCTTT. It codes for CSVPVGQGVRVNTEAFF.

This chain connects TRBV5-1 to TRBJ2-3; D not certain. V was clipped by 4 bases and J by 5 bases, with 17 bases between them. Germline-derived CDR1 and CDR2 are SGHRS and YFSETQ. The CDR3 consists of 15 residues. CDR3 amino acids: CASSAESLLGDTQYF. CDR3 coding DNA: TGCGCCAGCAGCGCTGAATCGCTCTTAGGAGATACGCAGTATTTT.

This clonotype was seen at least ten times. The chain has TRBV27 and TRBJ2-3, with D perhaps assigned TRBD1 or TRBD2 (7 bases each). The germline V and J ends were trimmed by 5 bases and 2 bases, with 17 bases remaining between them. The CDR3 spans 16 residues. In germline, CDR1 is MNHEY, CDR2 SMNVEV (reference sequence). DNA of the CDR3: TGTGCCAGCAGTACTCCCAGGGGGAGGGCCACAGATACGCAGTATTTT. Translating it yields CASSTPRGRATDTQYF.

Ten or more counts support this clonotype. This chain joins TRBV29-1 and TRBJ1-1; D is unclear. Per germline, CDR1 SQVTM and CDR2 ANQGSEA. This CDR3 contains 12 residues. Trimming removed 3 bases at V and 6 bases at J, with 11 bases between. CDR3 bases: TGCAGCGTTGATTTGGGGAGGGCTGAAGCTTTCTTT. Translated, it gives CSVDLGRAEAFF.

The table lists this clonotype with many counts. The chain uses TRBV5-4 and TRBJ2-1; weak D call: TRBD2 (5 bases). V gave up 0 bases and J gave up 7 bases, with 8 bases separating them. The CDR3 contains 13 residues. In germline, CDR1 is SGHNT, CDR2 YYREEE (reference sequence). CDR3 sequence: CASSLEERNEQFF. The DNA of the CDR3 is TGTGCCAGCAGCTTGGAAGAGCGGAATGAGCAGTTCTTC.

As for this clonotype: Because it lacks the conserved phenylalanine or tryptophan at the end, this CDR3 is likely a read error. The rearrangement links TRBV28 to TRBJ2-2; D unresolved. Trimming took 7 bases from V and 2 from J, leaving 17 bases between them. The CDR3 contains 16 residues. Germline V CDR1 and CDR2: MDHEN, SYDVKM. The CDR3 DNA sequence: TGTGCCAGCATCCATGGGAAGGGCTACAACACCGGGGAGCTGTTTGTT. Translating it yields CASIHGKGYNTGELFV.

In its sample, this clonotype was seen many times. The chain links TRBV10-3 to TRBJ2-6; D is possibly TRBD1 or TRBD2 (5 bases each). The length of the CDR3 is 16 residues. V dropped 9 bases and J dropped 0 bases, with 15 bases sitting between them. Germline CDR1 ENHRY, CDR2 SYGVKD. The CDR3 protein is CAIQGPQSSGANVLTF. The CDR3 DNA sequence: TGTGCCATTCAGGGACCTCAGAGCTCTGGGGCCAACGTCCTGACTTTC.

This clonotype was observed a handful of times. This chain uses TRBV30 with TRBJ1-1; D unresolved. V lost 7 bases to trimming and J lost 0 bases, with 15 bases between them. Per the germline V gene, CDR1 is GTSNPN and CDR2 is SVGIG (reference sequence). CDR3 length: 14 amino acids. The CDR3 nucleotides are TGTGCCTCGATGGGCCGGGGATTGAACACTGAAGCTTTCTTT. Amino acids: CASMGRGLNTEAFF.

At least ten counts were recorded for this clonotype. The V and J genes are TRBV4-1 and TRBJ1-4, with D unresolved. Trimming shortened V by 1 base and J by 5 bases, and 11 bases separated the two germline ends. The CDR3 is 15 amino acids. CDR1 is MGHRA and CDR2 is YSYEKL in the germline V gene. The CDR3 nucleotides read TGCGCCAGCAGCCAAGTCGCAGCTCTCAATGAAAAACTGTTTTTT. This sequence encodes CASSQVAALNEKLFF.

This clonotype showed up many times. V gene TRBV30 combines with J gene TRBJ2-1; a weak D match, TRBD2 (5 bases). Trimming took off 0 bases at V and 8 bases at J, with 11 bases between the two ends. Germline values: CDR1 GTSNPN, CDR2 SVGIG (reference sequence). The CDR3 runs 13 residues. This CDR3 is CAWSVRLRDEQFF. CDR3 coding DNA: TGTGCCTGGAGTGTAAGGTTGAGGGATGAGCAGTTCTTC.

There are many counts of this clonotype. V and J are TRBV29-1 and TRBJ2-1; 12 nucleotides match TRBD2. The CDR3 totals 15 residues. Germline-derived CDR1 and CDR2 are SQVTM and ANQGSEA. Losses at the gene ends were 3 bases for V and 15 bases for J; bases not matched to a gene: 15. CDR3 sequence: CSVDWRLAGGYGRFF. DNA of the CDR3: TGCAGCGTTGACTGGAGGCTAGCGGGAGGGTATGGGAGGTTCTTC.

This clonotype occurred a few times. The chain carries TRBV7-6 and TRBJ2-7; 11 bases agree with TRBD2. Germline-derived CDR1 and CDR2 are SGHVS and FNYEAQ. V gave up 4 bases and J gave up 6 bases; unmatched junction bases: 5. The CDR3 is 14 amino acids. CDR3 protein: CASSSLAGGGEQYF. The CDR3 bases are TGTGCCAGCAGCTCGTTAGCGGGAGGGGGCGAGCAGTACTTC.

This clonotype showed up many times. V and J are TRBV20-1 and TRBJ1-5; D unresolved. The CDR3 has 13 residues. V was trimmed by 4 bases and J by 4 bases, leaving 11 bases between them. CDR1 DFQATT and CDR2 SNEGSKA come from the germline V gene (reference sequence). CDR3 sequence (DNA): TGCAGTGCTAAGCCAGGTACTAATCAGCCCCAGCATTTT. This gives the protein CSAKPGTNQPQHF.